This TCR beta chain was sequenced in a study of control samples from healthy donors and cancer patients. The method was immunoSEQ multiplex PCR; TCRdb's version includes in-frame clones alone and lacks a portion of them. The sample has roughly 170,000 clones, around 92% seen once. With respect to this clone: Sequence at one end of the junction differs from germline and may be a read error.

This CDR3 is built from 15 residues. The germline CDR1 and CDR2 sequences are PRHDT and FYEKMQ (reference sequence). This clonotype was obtained from a woman aged 40 to 50 in good health. V is TRBV13 and J is TRBJ2-5, with 7 bases lining up with TRBD2. The sample comprised blood. CDR3 in amino acids: CASSWEGVTREAQYF. DNA for the CDR3: TGTGCCAGCAGCTGGGAGGGAGTCACAAGAGAGGCCCAGTACTTC.